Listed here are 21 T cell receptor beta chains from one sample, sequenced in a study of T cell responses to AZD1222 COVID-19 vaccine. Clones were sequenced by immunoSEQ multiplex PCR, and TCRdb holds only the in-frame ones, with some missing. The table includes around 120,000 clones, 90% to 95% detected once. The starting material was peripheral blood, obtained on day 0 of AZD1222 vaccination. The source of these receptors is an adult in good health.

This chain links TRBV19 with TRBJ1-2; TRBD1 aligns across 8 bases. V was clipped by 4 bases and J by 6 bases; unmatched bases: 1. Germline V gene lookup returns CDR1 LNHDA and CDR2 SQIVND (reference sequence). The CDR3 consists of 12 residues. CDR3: CASSTQGDGYTF. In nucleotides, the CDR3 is TGTGCCAGTAGTACACAGGGGGATGGCTACACCTTC.

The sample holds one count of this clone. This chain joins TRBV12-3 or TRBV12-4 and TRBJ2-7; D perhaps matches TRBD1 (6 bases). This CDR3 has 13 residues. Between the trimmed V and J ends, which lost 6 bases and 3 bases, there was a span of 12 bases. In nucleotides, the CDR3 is TGTGCCAGCAGCACGGACAGTGACTACGAGCAGTACTTC. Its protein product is CASSTDSDYEQYF.

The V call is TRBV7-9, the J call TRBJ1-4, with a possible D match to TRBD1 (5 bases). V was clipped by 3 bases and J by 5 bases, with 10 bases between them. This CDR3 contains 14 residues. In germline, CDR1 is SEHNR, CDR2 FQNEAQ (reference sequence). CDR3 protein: CASSLRQSNEKLFF. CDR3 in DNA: TGTGCCAGCAGCTTGCGACAGAGCAATGAAAAACTGTTTTTT.

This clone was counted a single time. CDR3: CATSDLQRGVEGEAFF. In nucleotides, the CDR3 is TGTGCCACCAGTGATTTGCAGAGGGGGGTGGAGGGTGAAGCTTTCTTT. The chain joins TRBV24-1 to TRBJ1-1; D may be TRBD1 (6 bases). Germline CDR1 reads KGHDR; CDR2 reads SFDVKD. This CDR3 is built from 16 residues. V gave up 0 bases and J gave up 7 bases, with 17 bases separating them.

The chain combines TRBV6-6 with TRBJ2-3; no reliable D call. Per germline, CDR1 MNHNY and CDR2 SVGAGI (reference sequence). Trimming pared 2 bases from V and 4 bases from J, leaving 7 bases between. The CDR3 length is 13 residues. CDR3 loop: CASSYQRADTQYF. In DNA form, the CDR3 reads TGTGCCAGCAGTTACCAGAGAGCAGATACGCAGTATTTT.

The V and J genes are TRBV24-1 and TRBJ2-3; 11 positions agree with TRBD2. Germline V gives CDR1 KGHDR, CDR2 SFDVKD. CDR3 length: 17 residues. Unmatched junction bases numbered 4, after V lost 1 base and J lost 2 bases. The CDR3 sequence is CATSDFTGLADTDTQYF. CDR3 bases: TGTGCCACCAGTGATTTCACGGGACTAGCGGACACAGATACGCAGTATTTT.

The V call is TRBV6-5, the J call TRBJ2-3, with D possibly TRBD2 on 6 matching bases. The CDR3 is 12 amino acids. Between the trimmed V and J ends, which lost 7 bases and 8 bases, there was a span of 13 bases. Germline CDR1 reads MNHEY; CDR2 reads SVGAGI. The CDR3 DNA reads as TGTGCCAGCACCCAAAGGAGGGGTACGCAGTATTTT. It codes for CASTQRRGTQYF.

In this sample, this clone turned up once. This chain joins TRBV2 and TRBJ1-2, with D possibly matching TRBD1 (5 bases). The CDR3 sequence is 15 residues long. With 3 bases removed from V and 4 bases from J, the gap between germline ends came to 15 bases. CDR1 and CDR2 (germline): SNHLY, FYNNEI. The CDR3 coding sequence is TGTGCCAGCAGTGATTCTGCAGGGATTGGCTATGGCTACACCTTC. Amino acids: CASSDSAGIGYGYTF.

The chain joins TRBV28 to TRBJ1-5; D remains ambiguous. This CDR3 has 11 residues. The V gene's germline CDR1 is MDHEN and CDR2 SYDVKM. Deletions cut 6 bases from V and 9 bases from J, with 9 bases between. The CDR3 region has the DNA TGTGCCAGCAGCTTAGGATGGCCCCAGCATTTT. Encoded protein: CASSLGWPQHF. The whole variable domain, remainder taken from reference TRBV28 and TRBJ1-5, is DVKVTQSSRYLVKRTGEKVFLECVQDMDHENMFWYRQDPGLGLRLIYFSYDVKMKEKGDIPEGYSVSREKKERFSLILESASTNQTSMYLCASSLGWPQHFGDGTRLSIL.

CDR3 sequence reads: CASRPEFRGVYEQYF. CDR3 in DNA: TGTGCCAGCAGGCCAGAATTCCGGGGGGTCTACGAGCAGTACTTC. The rearrangement uses TRBV28 and TRBJ2-7; 7 bases match TRBD2. This CDR3 contains 15 residues. Germline assignment: CDR1 MDHEN and CDR2 SYDVKM. V was pared by 6 bases and J by 3 bases, with 11 bases of the junction left unmatched.

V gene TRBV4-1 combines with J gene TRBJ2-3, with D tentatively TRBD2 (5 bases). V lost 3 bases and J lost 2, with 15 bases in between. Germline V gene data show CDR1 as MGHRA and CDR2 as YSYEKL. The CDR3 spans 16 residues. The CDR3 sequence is CASSQPTSLNTDTQYF. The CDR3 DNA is TGCGCCAGCAGCCAGCCCACTAGTTTAAACACAGATACGCAGTATTTT.

The CDR3 protein is CASRDGVLEGDTF. The CDR3, as DNA: TGTGCCAGCAGGGACGGGGTCCTCGAGGGAGACACCTTC. The chain links TRBV12-3 or TRBV12-4 to TRBJ1-2; D is unclear. V lost 6 bases and J 12 bases, leaving 20 bases between the germline ends. This CDR3 is built from 13 residues.

CDR3 bases: TGCGCCAGCAGCTTGGAATACAATGAGCAGTTCTTC. Its protein product is CASSLEYNEQFF. This chain uses TRBV5-1 with TRBJ2-1; D remains ambiguous. V was shortened by 0 bases and J by 4 bases, with 2 bases between the two germline ends. There are 12 residues in the CDR3. The germline V gene encodes CDR1 SGHRS and CDR2 YFSETQ.

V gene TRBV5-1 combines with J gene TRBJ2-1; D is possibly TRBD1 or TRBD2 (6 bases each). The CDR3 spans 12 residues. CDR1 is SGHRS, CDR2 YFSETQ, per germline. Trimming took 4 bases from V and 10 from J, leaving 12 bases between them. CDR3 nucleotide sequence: TGCGCCAGCAGCCCTCAAGGGGGGGAGCAGTTCTTC. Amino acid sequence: CASSPQGGEQFF. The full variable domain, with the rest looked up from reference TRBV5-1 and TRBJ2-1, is KAGVTQTPRYLIKTRGQQVTLSCSPISGHRSVSWYQQTPGQGLQFLFEYFSETQRNKGNFPGRFSGRQFSNSRSEMNVSTLELGDSALYLCASSPQGGEQFFGPGTRLTVL.

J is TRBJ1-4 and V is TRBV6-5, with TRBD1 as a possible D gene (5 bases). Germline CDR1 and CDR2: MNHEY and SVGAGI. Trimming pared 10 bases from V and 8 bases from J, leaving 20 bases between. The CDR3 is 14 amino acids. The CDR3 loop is CATTQGGVGEKLFF. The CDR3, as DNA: TGTGCCACCACCCAGGGTGGGGTAGGAGAAAAACTGTTTTTT.

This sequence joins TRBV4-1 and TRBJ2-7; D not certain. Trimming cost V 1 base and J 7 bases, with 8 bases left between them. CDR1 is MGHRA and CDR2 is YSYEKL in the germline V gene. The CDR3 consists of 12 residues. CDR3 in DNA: TGCGCCAGCAGCCAAGGAGATTCGGAGCAGTACTTC. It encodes CASSQGDSEQYF.

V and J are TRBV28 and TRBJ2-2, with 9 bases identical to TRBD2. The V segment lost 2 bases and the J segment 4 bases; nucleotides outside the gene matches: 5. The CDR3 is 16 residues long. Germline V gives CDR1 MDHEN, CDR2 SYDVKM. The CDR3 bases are TGTGCCAGCAGTTTAGAATTGCGGGAGGGCACCGGGGAGCTGTTTTTT. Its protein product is CASSLELREGTGELFF.

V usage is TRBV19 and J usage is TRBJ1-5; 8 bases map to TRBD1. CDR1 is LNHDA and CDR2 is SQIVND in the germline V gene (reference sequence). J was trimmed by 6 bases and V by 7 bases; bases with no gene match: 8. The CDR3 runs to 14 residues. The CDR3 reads CASIGQGRVQPQHF. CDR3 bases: TGTGCCAGTATCGGACAGGGTAGGGTTCAGCCCCAGCATTTT.

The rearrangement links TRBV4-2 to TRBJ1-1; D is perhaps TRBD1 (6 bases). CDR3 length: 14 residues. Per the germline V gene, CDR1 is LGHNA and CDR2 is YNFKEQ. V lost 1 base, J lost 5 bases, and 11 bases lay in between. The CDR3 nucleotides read TGTGCCAGCAGCCAAGCCCTGGGGGCGACTGAAGCTTTCTTT. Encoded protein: CASSQALGATEAFF.

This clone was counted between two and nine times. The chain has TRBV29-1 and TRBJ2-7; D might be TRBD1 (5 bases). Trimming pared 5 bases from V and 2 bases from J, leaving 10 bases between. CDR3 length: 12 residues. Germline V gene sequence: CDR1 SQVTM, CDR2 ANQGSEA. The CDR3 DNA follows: TGCAGCGTTCGCAGGGAAACCTACGAGCAGTACTTC. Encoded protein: CSVRRETYEQYF.

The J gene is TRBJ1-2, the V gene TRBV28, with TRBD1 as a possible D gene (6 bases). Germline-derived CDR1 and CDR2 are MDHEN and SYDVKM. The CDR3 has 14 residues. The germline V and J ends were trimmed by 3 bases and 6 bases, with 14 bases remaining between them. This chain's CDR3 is CASSFRGPSDGYTF. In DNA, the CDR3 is TGTGCCAGCAGTTTCAGGGGCCCTTCTGATGGCTACACCTTC.